Sequencing of this T cell receptor beta chain was carried out in a study of control samples from healthy donors and cancer patients. Between the trimmed V and J ends, which lost 9 bases and 9 bases, there was a span of 15 bases. There are 12 residues in the CDR3. TCRdb's table, derived via immunoSEQ multiplex PCR, lists solely in-frame clones and lacks some. The repertoire holds approximately 170,000 clones, with nearly 90% as singletons. The receptor's source is a woman in her 50s in good health. Sequences were obtained from blood. The V and J genes are TRBV12-3 or TRBV12-4 and TRBJ1-5; D is uncertain. Here the CDR3 DNA reads TGTGCCAGTACAGCGCCTAGAAGGCCCCAGCATTTT. Amino acids: CASTAPRRPQHF.